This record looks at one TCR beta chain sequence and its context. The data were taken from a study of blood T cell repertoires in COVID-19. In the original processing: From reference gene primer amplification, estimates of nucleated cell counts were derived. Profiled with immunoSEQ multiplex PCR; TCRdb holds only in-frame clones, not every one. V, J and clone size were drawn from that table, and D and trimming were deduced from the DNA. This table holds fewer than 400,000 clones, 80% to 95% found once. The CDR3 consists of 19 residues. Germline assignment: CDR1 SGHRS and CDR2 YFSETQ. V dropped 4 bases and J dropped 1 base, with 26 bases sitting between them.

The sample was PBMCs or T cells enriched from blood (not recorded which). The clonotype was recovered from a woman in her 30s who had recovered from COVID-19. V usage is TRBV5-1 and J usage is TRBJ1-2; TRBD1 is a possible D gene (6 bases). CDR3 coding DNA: TGCGCCAGCAGCCCGCCCCAGTTCTACGACAGGAGAGATAACTATGGCTACACCTTC. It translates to CASSPPQFYDRRDNYGYTF.